This T cell receptor (beta chain) was sequenced for a study of hypomethylating agent response in myelodysplastic syndrome. About the research overall: Hypomethylating treatment was azacitidine in 8 of 11, decitabine in 3 of 11.

CDR1 MNHNS and CDR2 SASEGT come from the germline V gene. This CDR3 spans 14 amino acids. The V and J ends lost 6 bases and 6 bases respectively, with 16 bases between them. Sequencing was performed with immunoSEQ multiplex PCR; in TCRdb, only in-frame clones are kept and a portion is missing. In the table there are about 6,200 clones, roughly 80% of which are singletons. V usage is TRBV6-1 and J usage is TRBJ2-3; the D gene is possibly TRBD2 (5 bases). The sequence was collected from a human donor with myelodysplastic syndrome. This specimen consisted of bone marrow, obtained before or after starting hypomethylating agent treatment for myelodysplastic syndrome (not recorded which). The CDR3 loop reads CASRSGTTWDTQYF. CDR3 bases: TGTGCCAGCAGATCGGGAACAACGTGGGATACGCAGTATTTT.